The clone carrying this TCR beta chain was picked up one time. Its target is not known. The protocol was immunoSEQ multiplex PCR, while the TCRdb copy is restricted to in-frame clones and leaves out a portion. The table has 550,000 to 750,000 clones, roughly 95% seen once. This entry is derived from a study of shared clonotypes between healthy human individuals. Study-wide findings and caveats: An anticipated effect of sequencing depth on clonotype sharing among donors was recognized.

Naivety among CD8 cells was defined by CD45RO negativity and positive CCR7 selection, thereby excluding terminally differentiated effector memory CD45RA+ cells. The CDR3 totals 14 residues. The V and J ends lost 11 bases and 5 bases respectively, with 19 bases between them. Germline-derived CDR1 and CDR2 are MDHEN and SYDVKM. Sequenced: naive CD8+ T cells sorted from blood. The V and J genes are TRBV28 and TRBJ1-5; no clear D. This receptor was identified in a woman in her 30s in good health. CDR3 in amino acids: CAASKTPGYQPQHF. CDR3 nucleotides: TGTGCCGCCAGCAAGACTCCGGGTTATCAGCCCCAGCATTTT.